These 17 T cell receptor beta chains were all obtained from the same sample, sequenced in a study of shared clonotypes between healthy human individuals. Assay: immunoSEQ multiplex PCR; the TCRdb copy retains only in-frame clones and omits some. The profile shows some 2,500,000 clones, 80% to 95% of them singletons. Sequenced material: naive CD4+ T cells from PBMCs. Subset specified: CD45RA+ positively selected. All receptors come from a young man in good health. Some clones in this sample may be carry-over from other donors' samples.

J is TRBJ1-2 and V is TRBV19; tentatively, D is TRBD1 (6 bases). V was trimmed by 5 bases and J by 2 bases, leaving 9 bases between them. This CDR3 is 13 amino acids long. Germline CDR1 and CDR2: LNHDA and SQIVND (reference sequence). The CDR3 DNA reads TGTGCCAGTAGTGTTGGACAGAACTATGGCTACACCTTC. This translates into CASSVGQNYGYTF.

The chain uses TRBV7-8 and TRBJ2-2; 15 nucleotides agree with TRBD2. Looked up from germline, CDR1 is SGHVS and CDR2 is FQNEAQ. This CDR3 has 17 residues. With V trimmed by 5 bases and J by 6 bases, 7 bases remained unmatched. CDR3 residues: CASSQRRTSGRAGELFF. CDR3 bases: TGTGCCAGCAGCCAGCGAAGGACTAGCGGGAGGGCCGGGGAGCTGTTTTTT. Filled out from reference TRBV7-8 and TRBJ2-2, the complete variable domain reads GAGVSQSPRYKVAKRGQDVALRCDPISGHVSLFWYQQALGQGPEFLTYFQNEAQLDKSGLPSDRFFAERPEGSVSTLKIQRTQQEDSAVYLCASSQRRTSGRAGELFFGEGSRLTVL.

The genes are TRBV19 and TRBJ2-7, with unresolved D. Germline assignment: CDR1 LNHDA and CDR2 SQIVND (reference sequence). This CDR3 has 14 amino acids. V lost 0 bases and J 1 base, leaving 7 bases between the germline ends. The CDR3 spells CASSIDGRSYEQYF. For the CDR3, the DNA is TGTGCCAGTAGTATAGACGGCAGGTCCTACGAGCAGTACTTC.

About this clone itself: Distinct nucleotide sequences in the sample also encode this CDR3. The CDR3 DNA reads as TGCGCCAGCAGCTTGGTAACAGGTCCCTACGAGCAGTACTTC. It codes for CASSLVTGPYEQYF. The chain recombines TRBV5-1 with TRBJ2-7, with a tentative D call TRBD1 (5 bases). Germline CDR1 reads SGHRS; CDR2 reads YFSETQ. This CDR3 is built from 14 residues. V lost 0 bases to trimming and J lost 2 bases, with 9 bases between them.

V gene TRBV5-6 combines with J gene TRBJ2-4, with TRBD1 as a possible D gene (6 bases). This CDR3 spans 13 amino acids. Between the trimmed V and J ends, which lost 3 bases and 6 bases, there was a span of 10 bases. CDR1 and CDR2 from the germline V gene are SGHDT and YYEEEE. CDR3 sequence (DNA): TGTGCCAGCAGCTCCCGGGACATAAACATTCAGTACTTC. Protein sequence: CASSSRDINIQYF.

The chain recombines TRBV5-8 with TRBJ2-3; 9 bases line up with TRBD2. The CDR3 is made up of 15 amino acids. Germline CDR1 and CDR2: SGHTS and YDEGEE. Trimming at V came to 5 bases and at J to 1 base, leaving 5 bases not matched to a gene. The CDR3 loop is CASRVSSGGTDTQYF. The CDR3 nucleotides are TGTGCCAGCAGGGTCTCTAGCGGGGGCACAGATACGCAGTATTTT.

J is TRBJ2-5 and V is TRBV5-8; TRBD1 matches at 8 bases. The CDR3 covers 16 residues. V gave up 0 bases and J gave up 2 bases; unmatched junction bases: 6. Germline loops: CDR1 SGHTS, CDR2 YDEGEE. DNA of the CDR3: TGTGCCAGCAGCTTGGCCAGGGGGCTAGTACAAGAGACCCAGTACTTC. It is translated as CASSLARGLVQETQYF.

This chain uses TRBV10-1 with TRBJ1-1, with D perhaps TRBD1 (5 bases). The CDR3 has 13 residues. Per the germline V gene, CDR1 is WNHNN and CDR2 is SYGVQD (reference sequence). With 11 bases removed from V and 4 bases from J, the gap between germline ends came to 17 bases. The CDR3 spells CADSPDQGTEAFF. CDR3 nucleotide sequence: TGCGCCGACAGCCCTGATCAGGGCACTGAAGCTTTCTTT.

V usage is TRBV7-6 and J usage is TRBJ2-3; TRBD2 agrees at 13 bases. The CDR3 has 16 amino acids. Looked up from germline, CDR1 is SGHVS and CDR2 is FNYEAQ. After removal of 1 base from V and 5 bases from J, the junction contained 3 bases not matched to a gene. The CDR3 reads CASSLGTSGRGDTQYF. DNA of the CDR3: TGTGCCAGCAGCTTAGGGACTAGCGGGAGAGGAGATACGCAGTATTTT.

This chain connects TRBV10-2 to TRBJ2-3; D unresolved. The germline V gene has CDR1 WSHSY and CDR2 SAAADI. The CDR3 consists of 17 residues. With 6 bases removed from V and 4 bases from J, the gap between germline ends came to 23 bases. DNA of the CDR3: TGCGCCAGCAGGGATCTACCGGGCGAAGGCCCCCCAGATACGCAGTATTTT. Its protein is CASRDLPGEGPPDTQYF.

The CDR3 region is CATGLRTDTQYF. The CDR3 DNA follows: TGTGCCACCGGCCTGCGCACAGATACGCAGTATTTT. The chain has TRBV11-2 and TRBJ2-3; no firm D call. The CDR3 is 12 residues long. Germline-derived CDR1 and CDR2 are SGHAT and FQNNGV. V was shortened by 10 bases and J by 1 base, with 9 bases between the two germline ends. The entire variable domain, with the rest obtained from reference TRBV11-2 and TRBJ2-3, is as follows: EAGVAQSPRYKIIEKRQSVAFWCNPISGHATLYWYQQILGQGPKLLIQFQNNGVVDDSQLPKDRFSAERLKGVDSTLKIQPAKLEDSAVYLCATGLRTDTQYFGPGTRLTVL.

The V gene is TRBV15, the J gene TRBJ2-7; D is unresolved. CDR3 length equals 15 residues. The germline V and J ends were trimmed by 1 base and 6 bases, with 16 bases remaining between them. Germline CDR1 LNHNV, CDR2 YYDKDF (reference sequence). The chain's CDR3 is CATSRGLATRSEQYF. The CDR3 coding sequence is TGTGCCACCAGCAGAGGTTTGGCTACCCGAAGCGAGCAGTACTTC.

CDR3 loop: CASSPGVSGGIPYEQYF. CDR3 nucleotide sequence: TGTGCCAGCTCACCCGGGGTTAGCGGGGGGATCCCCTACGAGCAGTACTTC. The rearrangement links TRBV18 to TRBJ2-7, with 10 bases identical to TRBD2. Germline assignment: CDR1 KGHSH and CDR2 LQKENI. This CDR3 has 17 amino acids. With V trimmed by 3 bases and J by 2 bases, 10 bases remained unmatched.

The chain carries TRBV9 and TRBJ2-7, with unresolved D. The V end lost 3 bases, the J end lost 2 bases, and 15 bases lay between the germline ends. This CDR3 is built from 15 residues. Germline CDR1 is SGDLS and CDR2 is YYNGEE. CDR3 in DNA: TGTGCCAGCAGCGCGAGTCAATCCGGACCCTACGAGCAGTACTTC. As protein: CASSASQSGPYEQYF. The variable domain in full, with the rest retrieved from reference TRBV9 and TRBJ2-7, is DSGVTQTPKHLITATGQRVTLRCSPRSGDLSVYWYQQSLDQGLQFLIQYYNGEERAKGNILERFSAQQFPDLHSELNLSSLELGDSALYFCASSASQSGPYEQYFGPGTRLTVT.

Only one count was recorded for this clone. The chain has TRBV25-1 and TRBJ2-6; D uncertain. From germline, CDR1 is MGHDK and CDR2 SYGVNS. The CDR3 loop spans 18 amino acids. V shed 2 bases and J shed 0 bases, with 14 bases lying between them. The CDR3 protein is CASSERETASSGANVLTF. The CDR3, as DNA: TGTGCCAGCAGTGAAAGGGAAACAGCTAGCTCTGGGGCCAACGTCCTGACTTTC.

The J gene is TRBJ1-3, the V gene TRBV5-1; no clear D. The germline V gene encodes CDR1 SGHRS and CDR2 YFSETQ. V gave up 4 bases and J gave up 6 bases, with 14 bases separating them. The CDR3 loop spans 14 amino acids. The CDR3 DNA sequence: TGCGCCAGCAGCCCGACGGACGGCGAAAACACCATATATTTT. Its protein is CASSPTDGENTIYF.

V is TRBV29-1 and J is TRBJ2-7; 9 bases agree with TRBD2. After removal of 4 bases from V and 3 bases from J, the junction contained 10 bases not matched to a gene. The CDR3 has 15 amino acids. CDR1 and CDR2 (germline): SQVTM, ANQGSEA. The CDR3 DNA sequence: TGCAGCGTTGGCGGTCGACTAGCGGAGAACTACGAGCAGTACTTC. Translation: CSVGGRLAENYEQYF.